This T cell receptor (beta chain) is from a study of cytomegalovirus exposure and HLA in healthy donors. Comment on this clone: Its antigen is undetermined.

The PCR had 60 Vbeta and 13 Jbeta primers. TCRdb keeps only in-frame clones here, not all; method: immunoSEQ multiplex PCR. This sample has 80,000 to 130,000 clones; around 79% occur once, and the top ten carry around 14%. Regarding the study as a whole: Presence/absence analysis assumed near-uniform sequencing depth across donors. Within a later analysis, the majority of CMV-associated TCR beta chains appeared HLA-restricted. HLA alleles were associated with 15,000 to 20,000 TCR beta sequences in a later analysis at 0.05 false discovery rate. Donor immune exposure was known only as CMV serostatus.

V lost 1 base and J 6 bases, leaving 11 bases between the germline ends. This CDR3 is built from 14 residues. Germline lookup yields CDR1 MGHRA and CDR2 YSYEKL. This receptor was taken from a male donor in good health and CMV-seropositive. Sequencing input: PBMCs. This sequence joins TRBV4-1 and TRBJ2-3; D is unresolved. CDR3 DNA sequence: TGCGCCAGCAGCCAAGGGGCTCTAACGGATACGCAGTATTTT. Protein: CASSQGALTDTQYF.